This is a list of T cell receptor beta chains from one sample in a study of neoadjuvant anti-PD-1 for oral cavity cancer. The method was immunoSEQ multiplex PCR; TCRdb's version includes in-frame clones alone and lacks a portion of them. The sample lists 40,000 to 50,000 clones, roughly 77% occurring once. This material consisted of PBMCs, taken after nivolumab (anti-PD-1) treatment. These receptors were taken from a person aged 35-79 years with oral cavity squamous cell carcinoma. Both conserved end residues are trimmed from each CDR3.

>TRBV10-2|TRBJ1-5
ASRTGEYSNQPQH
>TRBV7-9|TRBJ1-1
ASSSSSNTEAF
>TRBV6-5|TRBJ1-6
ASSYSVGSPLH
>TRBV6-5|TRBJ2-7
ASSYGSAGPNEQY
>TRBV10-3|TRBJ2-2
AISESGGGAAGTGELF
>TRBV10-3|TRBJ1-2
AISESRGSLNYGYT
>TRBV18|TRBJ1-5
ASSPQPGTNQPQH
>TRBV6-1|TRBJ1-5
ASSPGRSNQPQH
>TRBV30|TRBJ1-1
AWSFGTLNTEAF
>TRBV27|TRBJ1-2
ASSGRGASYGYT
>TRBV6-6|TRBJ2-2
ASSLLGTGGTGELF
>TRBV27|TRBJ2-7
ASRVLGNPGQGSFQY
>TRBV11-2|TRBJ2-2
ASSLPTGGGPGAGELF
>TRBV6-1|TRBJ1-4
ASRTEREKLF
>TRBV28|TRBJ1-6
ASSRNRDTSPLH
>TRBV6-1|TRBJ1-5
ASSEDGGSGQPQH
>TRBV11-2|TRBJ2-5
ASSPGRIKETQY